This is a list of T cell receptor beta chains from one sample in a study of cytomegalovirus exposure and HLA in healthy donors. Generated by immunoSEQ multiplex PCR, the TCRdb table keeps only in-frame clones and is missing some. The data show approximately 170,000 clones, approximately 80% seen once. The sequencing sample was made of PBMCs. The receptors shown here come from a middle-aged woman in good health and CMV-seropositive. Each CDR3 is given with its conserved first and last residue.

V	J	CDR3
TRBV2	TRBJ1-4	CASQGMDEKLFF
TRBV29-1	TRBJ1-2	CTADRTGYGYTF
TRBV29-1	TRBJ2-5	CSVDRAETQYF
TRBV2	TRBJ2-1	CASLRGQGYNEQFF
TRBV30	TRBJ2-5	CAWTTGSRGETQYF
TRBV19	TRBJ2-2	CASSIGGWSGELFF
TRBV5-1	TRBJ2-5	CASRTSQETQYF
TRBV11-2	TRBJ2-7	CASSFGEVAGPTTREQYF
TRBV6-1	TRBJ1-1	CASSEASSGEREAFF
TRBV7-8	TRBJ1-4	CASSQIGQVAEKLFF
TRBV6-5	TRBJ1-1	CASSYSTGRNTEAFF
TRBV19	TRBJ2-1	CASSSHSRDNYNEQFF
TRBV28	TRBJ2-5	CASSSTPETQYF
TRBV6-1	TRBJ1-6	CASSERAQGQNSPLHF
TRBV5-6	TRBJ2-1	CASSYRTGGRDEQFF
TRBV5-4	TRBJ2-2	CASSLPGLAAGELFF
TRBV9	TRBJ2-3	CASSSLAGTTDTQYF
TRBV5-6	TRBJ1-6	CASSFVGSGYSPLHF
TRBV18	TRBJ2-3	CASSPLAGGLSDTQYF
TRBV5-1	TRBJ1-2	CASSSNINRDYTF
TRBV19	TRBJ2-7	CASSIDGQSRQSMYF
TRBV9	TRBJ1-3	CASSVASGNTIYF
TRBV29-1	TRBJ1-2	CSVFEPANYGYTF
TRBV19	TRBJ1-1	CASRGTGRGWAEAFF
TRBV2	TRBJ2-2	CASSEVAGGSVELFF
TRBV7-8	TRBJ1-1	CASSWIGAREAFF
TRBV18	TRBJ2-2	CASSPTTGNTGELFF
TRBV5-8	TRBJ2-5	CASSYPRGTQYF
TRBV10-3	TRBJ1-1	CAISGRSMNTEAFF
TRBV25-1	TRBJ1-1	CASRVSGGTEAFF
TRBV4-3	TRBJ2-7	CASSQVHSGAYEQYF
TRBV6-1	TRBJ2-7	CASIVAGGFSYEQYF
TRBV2	TRBJ1-2	CASSIDRGGGYTF
TRBV5-1	TRBJ2-1	CASSLTGPWNEQFF
TRBV28	TRBJ1-2	CASREGSGYTF
TRBV7-2	TRBJ1-5	CASSFAGTALQPQHF
TRBV6-1	TRBJ1-4	CASSGGDGEEKLFF
TRBV12-5	TRBJ2-3	CASGPRTSGASDTQYF
TRBV5-1	TRBJ2-2	CASSFTPGQLNTGELFF
TRBV28	TRBJ1-2	CASSGQGANYGYTF
TRBV6-6	TRBJ1-4	CASSYAGDDRGEKLFF
TRBV7-2	TRBJ1-3	CASSLDSGSGNTIYF
TRBV19	TRBJ1-1	CASSIEGRLAFF
TRBV7-2	TRBJ2-5	CASSLTPPGHPRETQYF
TRBV6-1	TRBJ2-1	CASSARDEQFF
TRBV4-2	TRBJ1-3	CASSQEAVSSFSGNTIYF
TRBV6-5	TRBJ2-5	CASSRDSKTQYF
TRBV11-3	TRBJ2-6	CASSAHAGANVLTF
TRBV28	TRBJ1-2	CASREAGLYYGYTF
TRBV7-2	TRBJ2-4	CASSPGSLNIQYF